These 26 T cell receptor beta chains share one sample of origin, sequenced in a study of cytomegalovirus exposure and HLA in healthy donors. Assay: immunoSEQ multiplex PCR; the TCRdb copy retains only in-frame clones and omits some. The data hold around 230,000 clones, with approximately 83% observed a single time. Sequences were obtained from PBMCs. The receptors come from a woman aged 25 to 39 in good health and CMV-seropositive.

V is TRBV4-2 and J is TRBJ2-5; 7 bases agree with TRBD2. The V gene's germline CDR1 is LGHNA and CDR2 YNFKEQ. The CDR3 runs to 17 residues. J lost 4 bases, V lost 0 bases, and 11 bases had no gene match. Written as DNA, the CDR3 is TGTGCCAGCAGCCAAGATATAGGTAGCGGGTCGTCAGAGACCCAGTACTTC. Residues: CASSQDIGSGSSETQYF.

The chain combines TRBV7-3 with TRBJ2-1, with D possibly being TRBD1 (6 bases). The CDR3 runs 15 residues. Germline V CDR1 and CDR2: SGHTA, FQGTGA. Between the trimmed V and J ends, which lost 5 bases and 9 bases, there was a span of 20 bases. This CDR3 reads CASSPGQGSNSEQFF. The CDR3 DNA is TGTGCCAGCAGCCCCGGGCAGGGGAGTAACAGTGAGCAGTTCTTC.

There are a few counts of this clone. The chain is built from TRBV6-1 and TRBJ2-3; 9 bases are shared with TRBD2. After removal of 4 bases from V and 3 bases from J, the junction contained 2 bases not matched to a gene. CDR1 and CDR2 (germline): MNHNS, SASEGT. CDR3 size: 14 residues. The CDR3 coding sequence is TGTGCCAGCAGTGCTAGCGGGACGACAGATACGCAGTATTTT. Protein: CASSASGTTDTQYF.

This chain joins TRBV7-6 and TRBJ2-1; D is perhaps TRBD1 (5 bases). This CDR3 has 13 residues. The ends were cut back, 5 bases at V and 6 bases at J, with 11 bases in the middle. From germline, CDR1 is SGHVS and CDR2 FNYEAQ. In DNA, the CDR3 is TGTGCCAGCAGCCCAGGGCCCGCCAATGAGCAGTTCTTC. It is translated as CASSPGPANEQFF.

This chain links TRBV6-4 with TRBJ1-5; 8 nucleotides match TRBD1. After removal of 5 bases from V and 6 bases from J, the junction contained 9 bases not matched to a gene. The CDR3 spans 15 residues. Looked up from germline, CDR1 is MRHNA and CDR2 is SNTAGT. The CDR3 loop reads CASSPSGQGGQPQHF. In nucleotides, the CDR3 is TGTGCCAGCAGTCCCTCCGGACAGGGTGGTCAGCCCCAGCATTTT.

The rearrangement joins TRBV5-6 to TRBJ2-3, with D perhaps matching TRBD2 (6 bases). The CDR3 is 15 amino acids. Germline CDR1 reads SGHDT; CDR2 reads YYEEEE. V dropped 4 bases and J dropped 0 bases, with 12 bases sitting between them. CDR3 residues: CASSMTSGSTDTQYF. In nucleotides, the CDR3 is TGTGCCAGCAGCATGACTAGTGGGAGCACAGATACGCAGTATTTT.

V and J are TRBV7-9 and TRBJ2-3, with 8 nucleotides matching TRBD1. Germline CDR1 is SEHNR and CDR2 is FQNEAQ (reference sequence). This CDR3 has 15 residues. The V gene end was trimmed by 5 bases and the J gene end by 6 bases; junction bases not matched to a gene: 10. CDR3 loop: CASSAPPQGDDTQYF. The CDR3 region has the DNA TGTGCCAGCAGCGCCCCCCCACAGGGGGACGATACGCAGTATTTT.

The chain employs TRBV4-1 and TRBJ1-5; 10 bases map to TRBD1. The CDR3 sequence is 14 residues long. From germline, CDR1 is MGHRA and CDR2 YSYEKL. The junction had 0 bases not matched to a gene; V was cut back by 3 bases and J by 4 bases. CDR3 sequence (DNA): TGCGCCAGCAGCCAGGACAGGGGGAATCAGCCCCAGCATTTT. Amino acid sequence: CASSQDRGNQPQHF.

The count of this clone is one. The chain uses TRBV18 and TRBJ2-7, with 8 bases identical to TRBD2. The ends lost 5 bases at V and 0 bases at J; junction bases unmatched: 9. Germline CDR1 is KGHSH and CDR2 is LQKENI. The CDR3 is 16 residues long. The CDR3 loop is CASSEALAGLSYEQYF. In DNA form, the CDR3 reads TGTGCCAGCTCAGAGGCCCTAGCGGGCCTCTCCTACGAGCAGTACTTC. The full variable domain, in which reference TRBV18 and TRBJ2-7 provide the parts outside the CDR3, is NAGVMQNPRHLVRRRGQEARLRCSPMKGHSHVYWYRQLPEEGLKFMVYLQKENIIDESGMPKERFSAEFPKEGPSILRIQQVVRGDSAAYFCASSEALAGLSYEQYFGPGTRLTVT.

The chain carries TRBV28 and TRBJ1-5; TRBD1 might be the D (6 bases). CDR1 MDHEN and CDR2 SYDVKM come from the germline V gene. The V gene lost 6 bases and the J gene lost 4 bases, with 13 bases spanning the gap. The CDR3 spans 14 residues. CDR3 loop: CASSRTGLNQPQHF. CDR3 in DNA: TGTGCCAGCAGCCGTACAGGGCTAAATCAGCCCCAGCATTTT.

The chain carries TRBV15 and TRBJ1-4; tentative D call: TRBD1 (5 bases). CDR3 length: 17 residues. Germline CDR1 LNHNV, CDR2 YYDKDF (reference sequence). V was trimmed by 5 bases and J by 0 bases, leaving 16 bases between them. The CDR3 reads CATSGWQGTPTNEKLFF. The CDR3 coding sequence is TGTGCCACCAGCGGGTGGCAGGGCACCCCAACTAATGAAAAACTGTTTTTT.

The chain has TRBV4-1 and TRBJ2-5, with TRBD1 identical over 8 bases. Germline assignment: CDR1 MGHRA and CDR2 YSYEKL. This CDR3 is 15 amino acids long. V was clipped by 2 bases and J by 2 bases; unmatched bases: 4. The CDR3 DNA sequence: TGCGCCAGCAGCCAAACCGGGACAGGTCAAGAGACCCAGTACTTC. Translated: CASSQTGTGQETQYF.

This sequence joins TRBV11-3 and TRBJ1-4; possible D gene TRBD1, 5 bases. Germline loops: CDR1 SGHNT, CDR2 YENEEA. This CDR3 spans 15 amino acids. V was trimmed by 1 base and J by 3 bases, leaving 9 bases between them. The CDR3 bases are TGTGCCAGCAGCTTAGCCGCGGGGGCTAATGAAAAACTGTTTTTT. This sequence encodes CASSLAAGANEKLFF.

This clone was observed once. V is TRBV2 and J is TRBJ2-1; 14 bases agree with TRBD2. V was clipped by 7 bases and J by 8 bases; unmatched bases: 10. Germline assignment: CDR1 SNHLY and CDR2 FYNNEI. The CDR3 sequence is 16 residues long. The CDR3 nucleotides are TGTGCCAGCAATAGAGGGACTAGCGGGAGCCCCTATGAGCAGTTCTTC. Translated, it gives CASNRGTSGSPYEQFF. The full variable domain, its missing parts supplied by reference TRBV2 and TRBJ2-1, is EPEVTQTPSHQVTQMGQEVILRCVPISNHLYFYWYRQILGQKVEFLVSFYNNEISEKSEIFDDQFSVERPDGSNFTLKIRSTKLEDSAMYFCASNRGTSGSPYEQFFGPGTRLTVL.

The chain has TRBV6-1 and TRBJ1-3, with 12 bases matching TRBD1. Trimming took 6 bases from V and 4 from J; bases not matched to a gene: 4. The CDR3 is 15 residues long. Germline loops: CDR1 MNHNS, CDR2 SASEGT. As DNA, the CDR3 is TGTGCCAGCAGGAGGGACAGGGGGCCCGGAAACACCATATATTTT. Its protein is CASRRDRGPGNTIYF.

The chain links TRBV6-5 to TRBJ2-7; 8 bases fit TRBD1. CDR3 length: 15 amino acids. CDR1 and CDR2 from the germline V gene are MNHEY and SVGAGI. Trimming removed 3 bases from V and 4 bases from J; junction bases left unmatched: 8. CDR3 nucleotide sequence: TGTGCCAGCAGTTATCAAACGGGACAGGCTTACGAGCAGTACTTC. It encodes CASSYQTGQAYEQYF.

The V gene is TRBV6-4, the J gene TRBJ2-1; 10 bases match TRBD2. V shed 6 bases, J shed 1 base, and the junction held 15 bases outside the gene matches. Germline V gene sequence: CDR1 MRHNA, CDR2 SNTAGT. This CDR3 is built from 19 residues. The CDR3 reads CASSVYPTTSGISYNEQFF. CDR3 bases: TGTGCCAGCAGCGTCTATCCCACCACTAGCGGGATTTCCTACAATGAGCAGTTCTTC.

The chain employs TRBV30 and TRBJ1-1, with 8 bases that match TRBD1. With V trimmed by 5 bases and J by 3 bases, 5 bases remained unmatched. The CDR3 loop spans 13 amino acids. Germline V gene data show CDR1 as GTSNPN and CDR2 as SVGIG (reference sequence). In DNA, the CDR3 is TGTGCCTGGGGACAGGGAGGGTACACTGAAGCTTTCTTT. This gives the protein CAWGQGGYTEAFF.

V gene TRBV9 combines with J gene TRBJ2-1; TRBD2 matches at 7 bases. Per the germline V gene, CDR1 is SGDLS and CDR2 is YYNGEE. V gave up 0 bases and J gave up 4 bases; unmatched junction bases: 7. The CDR3 runs 16 residues. The CDR3 region is CASSVGAGRTYNEQFF. The CDR3 DNA reads as TGTGCCAGCAGCGTAGGAGCGGGACGGACATACAATGAGCAGTTCTTC.

This clone was recorded once. The chain is built from TRBV7-8 and TRBJ1-2; a weak D match, TRBD1 (6 bases). Trimming removed 5 bases at V and 4 bases at J, with 14 bases between. The CDR3 runs 14 residues. Germline loops: CDR1 SGHVS, CDR2 FQNEAQ. In DNA, the CDR3 is TGTGCCAGCAGCCCCGCACAGGGTATCTATGGCTACACCTTC. It yields the protein CASSPAQGIYGYTF.

V usage is TRBV5-1 and J usage is TRBJ2-7; 7 bases map to TRBD2. The germline V gene has CDR1 SGHRS and CDR2 YFSETQ. This CDR3 has 14 residues. J was trimmed by 0 bases and V by 4 bases; bases with no gene match: 4. The CDR3 loop reads CASSGVAGSYEQYF. CDR3 DNA sequence: TGCGCCAGCAGCGGAGTAGCGGGCTCCTACGAGCAGTACTTC.

This clone was observed once. This chain links TRBV27 with TRBJ1-2; D call uncertain. Trimming stripped 1 base from V and 4 bases from J, with 7 bases between. The CDR3 sequence is 13 residues long. Germline V gene sequence: CDR1 MNHEY, CDR2 SMNVEV (reference sequence). In DNA, the CDR3 is TGTGCCAGCAGTTTATTGGCAGGCTATGGCTACACCTTC. This translates into CASSLLAGYGYTF.

The gene calls are TRBV7-2 and TRBJ2-6, with D uncertain. Germline V gives CDR1 SGHTA, CDR2 FQGNSA. CDR3 length: 16 residues. The V and J ends lost 2 bases and 0 bases respectively, with 8 bases between them. The CDR3 coding sequence is TGTGCCAGCAGCTTAATGGCCTCCTCTGGGGCCAACGTCCTGACTTTC. Translating gives CASSLMASSGANVLTF.

The chain combines TRBV10-3 with TRBJ2-3; 11 bases fit TRBD1. The germline V gene encodes CDR1 ENHRY and CDR2 SYGVKD. Trimming took 9 bases from V and 0 from J; bases not matched to a gene: 8. This CDR3 region has 16 residues. DNA for the CDR3: TGTGCCATAGGGACAGGGGGACCAACTAGCACAGATACGCAGTATTTT. Amino acids: CAIGTGGPTSTDTQYF.

The sample holds one count of this clone. The chain uses TRBV6-1 and TRBJ1-1; no reliable D call. Trimming took 5 bases from V and 1 from J, leaving 11 bases between them. Germline V gives CDR1 MNHNS, CDR2 SASEGT. The CDR3 has 14 amino acids. As DNA, the CDR3 is TGTGCCAGCAGTTGGTCAGTCCAGAACACTGAAGCTTTCTTT. This sequence encodes CASSWSVQNTEAFF.

The chain links TRBV4-1 to TRBJ1-4; TRBD1 is a possible D gene (6 bases). V was clipped by 3 bases and J by 6 bases, with 14 bases between them. CDR1 is MGHRA, CDR2 YSYEKL, per germline. This CDR3 is built from 15 residues. CDR3: CASSQIGGGDEKLFF. For the CDR3, the DNA is TGCGCCAGCAGCCAGATCGGGGGGGGCGATGAAAAACTGTTTTTT.